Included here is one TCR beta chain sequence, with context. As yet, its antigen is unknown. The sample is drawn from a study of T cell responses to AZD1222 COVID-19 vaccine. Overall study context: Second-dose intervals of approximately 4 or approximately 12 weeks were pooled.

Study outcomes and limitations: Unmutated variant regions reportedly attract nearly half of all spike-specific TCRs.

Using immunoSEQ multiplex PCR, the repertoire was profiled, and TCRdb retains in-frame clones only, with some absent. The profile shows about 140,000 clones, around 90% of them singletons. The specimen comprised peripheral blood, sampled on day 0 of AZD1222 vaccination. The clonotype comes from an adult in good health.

The CDR3 sequence: CASSLGRGQDEQFF. The CDR3 DNA reads as TGTGCCAGCAGCTTAGGCAGGGGGCAAGATGAGCAGTTCTTC. The chain has TRBV11-2 and TRBJ2-1; 8 nucleotides agree with TRBD1. The CDR3 spans 14 residues. From germline, CDR1 is SGHAT and CDR2 FQNNGV. V shed 1 base and J 8 bases; nucleotides not matched to a gene: 4.